This T cell receptor (beta chain) was found in a study of T cell responses to AZD1222 COVID-19 vaccine. Investigators merged groups given second doses at roughly 4 or roughly 12 weeks. Regarding this clone: The antigen is not known.

General study points: Unmutated variant regions are reportedly the target of nearly half of TCRs that are spike-specific. The CD4 TCRs associated with vaccination extended across spike and predominated at 160-218 and 743-854.

Profiling relied on immunoSEQ multiplex PCR, and the TCRdb table lists in-frame clones only, not all of them. The profile shows about 120,000 clones, roughly 90% of them singletons. V lost 3 bases to trimming and J lost 5 bases, with 4 bases between them. Germline CDR1 is LNHNV and CDR2 is YYDKDF (reference sequence). The CDR3 has 11 amino acids. The source was peripheral blood, collected 28 days after the second AZD1222 dose. The rearrangement links TRBV15 to TRBJ1-2; unclear D gene. The source is an adult who received the AZD1222 COVID-19 vaccine. The CDR3 spells CATSSIYGYTF. CDR3 coding DNA: TGTGCCACCAGCAGTATTTATGGCTACACCTTC. The entire variable domain, with the rest obtained from reference TRBV15 and TRBJ1-2, is as follows: DAMVIQNPRYQVTQFGKPVTLSCSQTLNHNVMYWYQQKSSQAPKLLFHYYDKDFNNEADTPDNFQSRRPNTSFCFLDIRSPGLGDTAMYLCATSSIYGYTFGSGTRLTVV.